This T cell receptor beta chain was documented in a study of blood T cell repertoires in COVID-19. Study in general: T cells, B-cell-depleted T cells, or PBMCs provided the cDNA or gDNA that served as material.

Germline loops: CDR1 MNHEY, CDR2 SMNVEV (reference sequence). V was clipped by 3 bases and J by 0 bases, with 23 bases between them. The length of the CDR3 is 20 residues. In the source study's methods: Using reference gene primer amplification, nucleated cell counts were estimated. Profiled with immunoSEQ multiplex PCR; TCRdb holds only in-frame clones, not every one. D and trimming were read from the DNA, whereas the V and J calls and clone size are those reported in that table. The table shows approximately 110,000 clones, with about four fifths occurring only once. Sequencing input: peripheral blood. The sequence was obtained from a woman older than 75 with acute or convalescent COVID-19. The chain joins TRBV27 to TRBJ2-2; D might be TRBD2 (6 bases). The CDR3 region is CASSFAGPITKYANTGELFF. Here the CDR3 DNA reads TGTGCCAGCAGTTTCGCGGGGCCTATAACCAAATACGCGAACACCGGGGAGCTGTTTTTT.